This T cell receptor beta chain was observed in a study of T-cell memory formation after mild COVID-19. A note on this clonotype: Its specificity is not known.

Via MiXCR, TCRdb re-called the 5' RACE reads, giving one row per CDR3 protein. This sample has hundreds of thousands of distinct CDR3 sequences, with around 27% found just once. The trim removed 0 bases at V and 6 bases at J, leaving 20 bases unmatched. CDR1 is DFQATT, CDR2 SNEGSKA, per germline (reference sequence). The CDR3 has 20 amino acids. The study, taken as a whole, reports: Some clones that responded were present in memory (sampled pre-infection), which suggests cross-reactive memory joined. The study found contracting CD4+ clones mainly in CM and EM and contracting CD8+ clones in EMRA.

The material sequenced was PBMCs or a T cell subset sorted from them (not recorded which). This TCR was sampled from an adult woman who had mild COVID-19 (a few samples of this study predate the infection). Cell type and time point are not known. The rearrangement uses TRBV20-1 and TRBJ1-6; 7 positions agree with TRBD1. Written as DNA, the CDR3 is TGCAGTGCTAGAGACGAAACAAGCGACAGGGCCGAGGAAGCTAATTCACCCCTCCACTTT. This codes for CSARDETSDRAEEANSPLHF.